This TCR beta chain stems from a study of post-analysis software for immune sequencing data. Notes on the study in general: A handful of TRBV segments were significantly more frequent in patients than in controls. TRBV5-6, TRBV5-1 and TRBV20-1 were among these segments. Strong co-clustering by F measure linked samples that shared a preparation batch. Among multiple sclerosis patients, normalized Chao1 diversity was significantly below that of controls.

Incorporated into the TCR beta cDNA libraries were unique molecular identifiers, which served to reduce PCR and sequencing biases. There were 1 to 10 million T cells, and about 500,000 cDNA molecules came from them. TCRdb reanalysed the PCR reads using MiXCR and keeps one entry per CDR3 protein. The table shows hundreds of thousands of distinct CDR3 sequences, with 55% to 60% occurring only once. CDR1 is ENHRY and CDR2 is SYGVKD in the germline V gene. Trimming took 0 bases from V and 4 from J, leaving 15 bases between them. The CDR3 spans 16 residues. In the case of this clonotype: What it binds is unknown.

V is TRBV10-3 and J is TRBJ1-1; D not resolved. This receptor was identified in a girl aged 2-10 years with multiple sclerosis. Source material: blood. CDR3 nucleotides: TGTGCCATCAGTGAGTCCGGAGGCGTGAGAGCCACTGAAGCTTTCTTT. Protein sequence: CAISESGGVRATEAFF.